The 18 T cell receptor beta chains given below trace back to one sample, sequenced in a study of blood T cells in healthy people across ages. Together with a sample-barcoded 5' primer, a J-beta primer mix was included in a second PCR lasting roughly 6 to 12 cycles. Each CDR3 protein is one row after TCRdb ran MiXCR on the 5' RACE reads. The profile covers some 1.5 million distinct CDR3 sequences, with 28% appearing a single time and about 7.7% taken by the ten largest. Sequencing input: blood. These receptors were collected from a woman younger than 45 in good health.

The chain employs TRBV20-1 and TRBJ2-1; 9 bases map to TRBD1. With V trimmed by 5 bases and J by 5 bases, 10 bases remained unmatched. CDR1 is DFQATT and CDR2 is SNEGSKA in the germline V gene (reference sequence). The CDR3 has 15 residues. The CDR3, as DNA: TGCAGTGCTTTAGCCGGGACAGGGCCAAACAATGAGCAGTTCTTC. Amino acids: CSALAGTGPNNEQFF.

The sample holds a few counts of this clonotype. V and J are TRBV5-1 and TRBJ2-1; 10 bases line up with TRBD2. V shed 4 bases, J shed 2 bases, and the junction held 6 bases outside the gene matches. Germline V gives CDR1 SGHRS, CDR2 YFSETQ. The CDR3 has 16 amino acids. Here the CDR3 reads CASSDTSGDPYNEQFF. The CDR3 coding sequence is TGCGCCAGCAGCGATACTAGCGGGGATCCCTACAATGAGCAGTTCTTC.

The rearrangement uses TRBV7-2 and TRBJ2-7; possibly TRBD1 or TRBD2 for D (7 bases each). The germline CDR1 and CDR2 sequences are SGHTA and FQGNSA. CDR3 length: 13 residues. The V and J ends lost 5 bases and 9 bases respectively, with 17 bases between them. The CDR3 sequence is CASSLRRGDRQYF. In DNA, the CDR3 is TGTGCCAGCAGCCTACGCCGGGGGGACAGGCAGTACTTC.

This clonotype appeared many times. J is TRBJ1-2 and V is TRBV9; the D is unclear. Trimming stripped 0 bases from V and 2 bases from J, with 5 bases between. Germline V CDR1 and CDR2: SGDLS, YYNGEE. The CDR3 has 13 amino acids. CDR3 DNA: TGTGCCAGCAGCGTAGTAATGAACTATGGCTACACCTTC. Protein: CASSVVMNYGYTF.

J is TRBJ2-3 and V is TRBV12-3 or TRBV12-4; D not certain. The CDR3 contains 14 residues. Trimming removed 5 bases from V and 10 bases from J, with 19 bases in between. CDR3 sequence (DNA): TGTGCCAGCAGTCTAAGGGTGAGAGGTGGTGCGCAGTATTTT. It specifies CASSLRVRGGAQYF.

This clonotype has more than one count but fewer than ten. The gene calls are TRBV6-1 and TRBJ2-1, with 13 nucleotides matching TRBD2. The CDR3 contains 14 residues. Trimming took 6 bases from V and 7 from J; bases not matched to a gene: 3. Germline CDR1 MNHNS, CDR2 SASEGT. The chain's CDR3 is CASRETSGRNEQFF. In nucleotides, the CDR3 is TGTGCCAGCAGGGAGACTAGCGGGAGGAATGAGCAGTTCTTC.

This clonotype was seen many times. The CDR3, as DNA: TGTGCCAGCAGCGACACGGGTATTTACGAGCAGTACTTC. It is translated as CASSDTGIYEQYF. The chain couples TRBV7-9 to TRBJ2-7; D is unresolved. Per the germline V gene, CDR1 is SEHNR and CDR2 is FQNEAQ (reference sequence). Trimming cost V 5 bases and J 4 bases, with 12 bases left between them. The length of the CDR3 is 13 residues.

The rearrangement joins TRBV4-2 to TRBJ2-2, with D possibly TRBD2 on 5 matching bases. The germline V gene has CDR1 LGHNA and CDR2 YNFKEQ. V gave up 5 bases and J gave up 2 bases, with 9 bases separating them. CDR3 length: 14 residues. The CDR3 region is CASSGSLNTGELFF. DNA of the CDR3: TGTGCCAGCAGCGGGAGCCTAAACACCGGGGAGCTGTTTTTT.

This clonotype has at least ten counts. The chain employs TRBV6-6 and TRBJ1-5; D gene unclear. Trimming stripped 5 bases from V and 5 bases from J, with 7 bases between. Looked up from germline, CDR1 is MNHNY and CDR2 is SVGAGI (reference sequence). This CDR3 is built from 12 residues. In DNA form, the CDR3 reads TGTGCCAGCAGTCCCTACTATCAGCCCCAGCATTTT. As protein: CASSPYYQPQHF.

As concerns this clonotype: The junction and the germline gene differ at one end; a read error may be behind it. CDR3 loop: CTSSSGQVEEYF. The CDR3 region has the DNA TGTACCAGCAGTTCCGGACAGGTCGAGGAGTACTTC. V usage is TRBV28 and J usage is TRBJ2-4, with 7 bases fitting TRBD1. Per the germline V gene, CDR1 is MDHEN and CDR2 is SYDVKM. The CDR3 is 12 residues long.

The chain has TRBV6-2 or TRBV6-3 and TRBJ2-3; no definite D call. The germline V and J ends were trimmed by 2 bases and 6 bases, with 12 bases remaining between them. CDR1 and CDR2 (germline): MNHEY, SVGEGT. The CDR3 extends over 14 amino acids. The CDR3 here is CASSYRSGRDTQYF. For the CDR3, the DNA is TGTGCCAGCAGTTACAGGTCCGGTCGGGATACGCAGTATTTT.

This clonotype occurred a few times. The chain employs TRBV6-2 or TRBV6-3 and TRBJ1-2; D is undetermined. CDR3 length: 13 residues. Trimming pared 6 bases from V and 4 bases from J, leaving 12 bases between. Germline CDR1 is MNHEY and CDR2 is SVGEGT. The CDR3 DNA reads TGTGCCAGCAGAACCGGGTCCATCTATGGCTACACCTTC. Translating it yields CASRTGSIYGYTF.

In this sample, this clonotype turned up many times. J is TRBJ2-5 and V is TRBV29-1; TRBD1 agrees at 8 bases. CDR1 SQVTM and CDR2 ANQGSEA come from the germline V gene. CDR3 length: 13 amino acids. Germline trimming cut 7 bases from V and 4 bases from J; bases unmatched to any gene: 8. The CDR3 protein is CSAIGQGGETQYF. CDR3 DNA: TGCAGCGCCATCGGACAGGGAGGAGAGACCCAGTACTTC.

This clonotype was detected a few times. A junction boundary mismatches the germline segment, possibly from a read error. The chain employs TRBV7-6 and TRBJ2-7, with 8 bases aligning to TRBD1. The CDR3 is 14 amino acids. CDR1 is SGHVS and CDR2 is FNYEAQ in the germline V gene. The CDR3 DNA sequence: TGTGTCAGCAGCCTAGGACAGGGAGGTTACGAGCAGTACTTC. It translates to CVSSLGQGGYEQYF.

This clonotype was observed a few times. This CDR3 reads CSAPIQAGAGNEQFF. The CDR3 nucleotides read TGCAGTGCTCCCATCCAGGCGGGAGCGGGGAATGAGCAGTTCTTC. The chain uses TRBV20-1 and TRBJ2-1; 7 nucleotides line up with TRBD2. The CDR3 spans 15 residues. CDR1 is DFQATT, CDR2 SNEGSKA, per germline (reference sequence). Losses at the gene ends were 5 bases for V and 7 bases for J; bases not matched to a gene: 14.

The genes are TRBV6-5 and TRBJ2-7; D is ambiguous. The V end was cut by 2 bases, the J end by 7 bases, with 12 bases between. Germline lookup yields CDR1 MNHEY and CDR2 SVGAGI. The length of the CDR3 is 13 residues. The CDR3 DNA reads as TGTGCCAGCAGTTACAGGACCCGGCTTGAGCAGTACTTC. Translation: CASSYRTRLEQYF.

This clonotype has more than one count but fewer than ten. This chain connects TRBV20-1 to TRBJ2-7; 8 bases line up with TRBD1. The V and J ends lost 5 bases and 3 bases, in that order; junction bases with no gene match: 12. The CDR3 covers 15 residues. Germline V gene data show CDR1 as DFQATT and CDR2 as SNEGSKA (reference sequence). CDR3 residues: CSAETSGTGRYEQYF. The CDR3 region has the DNA TGCAGTGCTGAGACTTCTGGGACAGGTCGCTACGAGCAGTACTTC.

This clonotype appeared a few times. V gene TRBV5-5 combines with J gene TRBJ2-5, with 11 nucleotides matching TRBD2. The CDR3 totals 13 residues. J lost 5 bases, V lost 6 bases, and 3 bases had no gene match. The germline V gene has CDR1 SGHKS and CDR2 YYEKEE (reference sequence). CDR3 sequence (DNA): TGTGCCAGCACTAGCGGGGGGTTGGAGACCCAGTACTTC. Translating gives CASTSGGLETQYF.